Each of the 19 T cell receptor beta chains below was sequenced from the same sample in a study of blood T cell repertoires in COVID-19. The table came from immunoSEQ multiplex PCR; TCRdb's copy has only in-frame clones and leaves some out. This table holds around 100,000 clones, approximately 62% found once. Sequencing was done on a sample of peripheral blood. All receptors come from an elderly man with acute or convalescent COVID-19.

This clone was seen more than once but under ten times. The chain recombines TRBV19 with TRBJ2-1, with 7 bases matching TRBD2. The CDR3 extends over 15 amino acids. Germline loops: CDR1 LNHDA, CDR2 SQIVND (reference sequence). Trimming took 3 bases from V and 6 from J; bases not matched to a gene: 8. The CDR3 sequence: CASSIGGGPGNEQFF. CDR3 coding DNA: TGTGCCAGTAGTATCGGGGGAGGGCCTGGCAATGAGCAGTTCTTC.

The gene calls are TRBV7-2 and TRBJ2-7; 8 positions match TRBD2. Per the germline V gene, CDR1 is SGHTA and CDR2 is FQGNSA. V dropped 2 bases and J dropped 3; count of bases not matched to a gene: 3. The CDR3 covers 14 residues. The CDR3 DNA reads TGTGCCAGCAGCTTAACGAGCGGGAGCTACGAGCAGTACTTC. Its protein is CASSLTSGSYEQYF.

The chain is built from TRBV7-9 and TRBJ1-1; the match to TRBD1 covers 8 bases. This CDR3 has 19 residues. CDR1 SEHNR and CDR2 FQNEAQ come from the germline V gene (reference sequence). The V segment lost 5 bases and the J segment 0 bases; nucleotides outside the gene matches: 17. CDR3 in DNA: TGTGCCAGCAGCCACCCCCTGCCAGGCCAGGGGGCCATGAACACTGAAGCTTTCTTT. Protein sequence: CASSHPLPGQGAMNTEAFF.

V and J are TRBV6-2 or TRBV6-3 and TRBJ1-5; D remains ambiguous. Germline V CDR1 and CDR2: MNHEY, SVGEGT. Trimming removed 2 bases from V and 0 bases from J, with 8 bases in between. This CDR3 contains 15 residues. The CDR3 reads CASSYAGNSNQPQHF. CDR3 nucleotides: TGTGCCAGCAGTTACGCCGGGAATAGCAATCAGCCCCAGCATTTT.

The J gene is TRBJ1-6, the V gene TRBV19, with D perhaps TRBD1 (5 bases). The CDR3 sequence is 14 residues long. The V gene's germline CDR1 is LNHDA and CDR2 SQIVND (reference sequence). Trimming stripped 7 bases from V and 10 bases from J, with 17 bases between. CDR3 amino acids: CASTTQEGSSPLHF. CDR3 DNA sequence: TGTGCCAGTACCACACAGGAGGGGAGCTCACCCCTCCACTTT.

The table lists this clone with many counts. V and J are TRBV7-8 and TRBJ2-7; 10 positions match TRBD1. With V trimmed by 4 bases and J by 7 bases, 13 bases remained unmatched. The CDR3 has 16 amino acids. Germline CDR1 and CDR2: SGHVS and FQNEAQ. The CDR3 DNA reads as TGTGCCAGCAGCTCCTCCCCGGGACAGGGGACGAGAGAGCAGTACTTC. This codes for CASSSSPGQGTREQYF. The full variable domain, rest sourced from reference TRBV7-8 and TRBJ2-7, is GAGVSQSPRYKVAKRGQDVALRCDPISGHVSLFWYQQALGQGPEFLTYFQNEAQLDKSGLPSDRFFAERPEGSVSTLKIQRTQQEDSAVYLCASSSSPGQGTREQYFGPGTRLTVT.

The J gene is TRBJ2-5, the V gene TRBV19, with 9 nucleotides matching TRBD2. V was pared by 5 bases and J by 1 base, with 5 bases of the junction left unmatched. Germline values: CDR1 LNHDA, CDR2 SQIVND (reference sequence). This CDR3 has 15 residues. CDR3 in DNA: TGTGCCAGTAGTGTCTTTAGCGGGAGCCAAGAGACCCAGTACTTC. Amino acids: CASSVFSGSQETQYF.

CDR3 in DNA: TGTGCCACCAGTGCCCCGGACGGGAACAATGAGCAGTTCTTC. Translation: CATSAPDGNNEQFF. This chain connects TRBV24-1 to TRBJ2-1; D is possibly TRBD2 (5 bases). The germline V gene has CDR1 KGHDR and CDR2 SFDVKD. CDR3 length equals 14 residues. V gave up 5 bases and J gave up 5 bases, with 12 bases separating them.

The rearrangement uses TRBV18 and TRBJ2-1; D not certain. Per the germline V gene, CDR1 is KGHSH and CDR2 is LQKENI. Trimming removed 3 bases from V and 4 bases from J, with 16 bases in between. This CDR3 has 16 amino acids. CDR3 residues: CASSPETPLPYNEQFF. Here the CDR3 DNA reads TGTGCCAGCTCACCCGAGACTCCACTTCCATACAATGAGCAGTTCTTC. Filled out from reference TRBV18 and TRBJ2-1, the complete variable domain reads NAGVMQNPRHLVRRRGQEARLRCSPMKGHSHVYWYRQLPEEGLKFMVYLQKENIIDESGMPKERFSAEFPKEGPSILRIQQVVRGDSAAYFCASSPETPLPYNEQFFGPGTRLTVL.

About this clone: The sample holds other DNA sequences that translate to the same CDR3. The CDR3 nucleotides read TGCGCCAGCAGCTTGAGACAGGGCGGGTACGAGCAGTACTTC. Amino acid sequence: CASSLRQGGYEQYF. The chain employs TRBV5-1 and TRBJ2-7, with TRBD1 matching 7 bases. The CDR3 runs 14 residues. V dropped 1 base and J dropped 4; count of bases not matched to a gene: 5. From germline, CDR1 is SGHRS and CDR2 YFSETQ. Combining the CDR3 with reference TRBV5-1 and TRBJ2-7 gives the whole variable domain KAGVTQTPRYLIKTRGQQVTLSCSPISGHRSVSWYQQTPGQGLQFLFEYFSETQRNKGNFPGRFSGRQFSNSRSEMNVSTLELGDSALYLCASSLRQGGYEQYFGPGTRLTVT.

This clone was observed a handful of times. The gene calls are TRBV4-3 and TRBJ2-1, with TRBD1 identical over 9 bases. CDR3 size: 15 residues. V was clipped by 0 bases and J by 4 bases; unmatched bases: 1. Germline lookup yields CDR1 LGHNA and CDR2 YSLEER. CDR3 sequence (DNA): TGCGCCAGCAGCCAAGATGGGACAGGGTACAATGAGCAGTTCTTC. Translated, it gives CASSQDGTGYNEQFF.

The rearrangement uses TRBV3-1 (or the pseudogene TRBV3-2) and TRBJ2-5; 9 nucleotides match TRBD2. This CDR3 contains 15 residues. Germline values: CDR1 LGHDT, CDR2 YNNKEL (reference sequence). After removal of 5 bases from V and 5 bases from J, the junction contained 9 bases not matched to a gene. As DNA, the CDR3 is TGTGCCAGCAGCAAGAAAGGGACTAGCCATGAGACCCAGTACTTC. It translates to CASSKKGTSHETQYF.

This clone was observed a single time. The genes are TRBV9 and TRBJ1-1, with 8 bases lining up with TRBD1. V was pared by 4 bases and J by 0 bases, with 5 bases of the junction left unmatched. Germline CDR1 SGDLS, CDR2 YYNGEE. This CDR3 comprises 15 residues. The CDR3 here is CASSRTGQLNTEAFF. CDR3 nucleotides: TGTGCCAGCAGCCGGACAGGGCAATTGAACACTGAAGCTTTCTTT. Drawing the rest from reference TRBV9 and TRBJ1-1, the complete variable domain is DSGVTQTPKHLITATGQRVTLRCSPRSGDLSVYWYQQSLDQGLQFLIQYYNGEERAKGNILERFSAQQFPDLHSELNLSSLELGDSALYFCASSRTGQLNTEAFFGQGTRLTVV.

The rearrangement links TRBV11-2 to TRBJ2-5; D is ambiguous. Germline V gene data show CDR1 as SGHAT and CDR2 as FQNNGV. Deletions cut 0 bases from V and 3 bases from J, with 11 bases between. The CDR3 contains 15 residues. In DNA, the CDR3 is TGTGCCAGCAGCTTAGATCCAGGTTGGGAAGAGACCCAGTACTTC. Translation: CASSLDPGWEETQYF.

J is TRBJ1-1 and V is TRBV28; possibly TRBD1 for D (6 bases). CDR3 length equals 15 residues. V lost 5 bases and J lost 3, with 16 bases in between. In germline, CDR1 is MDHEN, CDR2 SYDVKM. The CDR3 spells CASSLGQTGYTEAFF. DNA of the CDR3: TGTGCCAGCAGTCTCGGACAGACGGGTTACACTGAAGCTTTCTTT.

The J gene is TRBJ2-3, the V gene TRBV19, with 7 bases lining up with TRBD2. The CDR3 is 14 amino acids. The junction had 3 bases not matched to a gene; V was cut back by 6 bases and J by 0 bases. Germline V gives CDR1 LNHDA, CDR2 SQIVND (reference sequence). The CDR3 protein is CASRTSHSTDTQYF. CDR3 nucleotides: TGTGCCAGTAGGACTAGCCATAGCACAGATACGCAGTATTTT.

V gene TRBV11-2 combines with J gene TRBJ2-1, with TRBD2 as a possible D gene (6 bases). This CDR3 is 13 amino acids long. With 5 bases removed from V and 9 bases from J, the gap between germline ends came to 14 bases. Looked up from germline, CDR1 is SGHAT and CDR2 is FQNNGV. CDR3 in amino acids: CASSPGGVGEQFF. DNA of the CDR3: TGTGCCAGCAGCCCCGGGGGAGTGGGTGAGCAGTTCTTC.

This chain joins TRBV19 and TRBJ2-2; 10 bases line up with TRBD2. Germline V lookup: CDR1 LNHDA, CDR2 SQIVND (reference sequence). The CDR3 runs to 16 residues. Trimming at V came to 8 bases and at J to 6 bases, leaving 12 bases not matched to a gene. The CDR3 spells CASGLTSGKAPGELFF. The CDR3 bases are TGTGCCAGTGGCCTCACTAGCGGGAAAGCGCCCGGGGAGCTGTTTTTT.

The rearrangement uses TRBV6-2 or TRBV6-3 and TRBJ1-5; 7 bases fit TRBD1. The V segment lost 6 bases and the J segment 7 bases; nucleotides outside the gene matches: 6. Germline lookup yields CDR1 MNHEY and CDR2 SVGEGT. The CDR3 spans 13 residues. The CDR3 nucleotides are TGTGCCAGCAGCCACGACAGGGTACAGCCCCAGCATTTT. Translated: CASSHDRVQPQHF.